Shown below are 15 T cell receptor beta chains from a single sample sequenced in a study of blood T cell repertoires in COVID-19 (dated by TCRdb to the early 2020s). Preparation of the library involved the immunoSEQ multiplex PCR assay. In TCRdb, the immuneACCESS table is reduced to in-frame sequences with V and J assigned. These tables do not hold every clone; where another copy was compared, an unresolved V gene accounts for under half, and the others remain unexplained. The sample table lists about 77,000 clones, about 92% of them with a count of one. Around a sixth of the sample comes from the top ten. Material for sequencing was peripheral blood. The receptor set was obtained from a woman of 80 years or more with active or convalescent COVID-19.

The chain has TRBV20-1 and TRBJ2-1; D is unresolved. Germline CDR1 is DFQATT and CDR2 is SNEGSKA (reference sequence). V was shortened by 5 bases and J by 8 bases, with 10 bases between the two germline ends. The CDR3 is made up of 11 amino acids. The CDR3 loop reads CSAPSSDEQFF. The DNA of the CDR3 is TGCAGTGCTCCGAGTTCCGATGAGCAGTTCTTC.

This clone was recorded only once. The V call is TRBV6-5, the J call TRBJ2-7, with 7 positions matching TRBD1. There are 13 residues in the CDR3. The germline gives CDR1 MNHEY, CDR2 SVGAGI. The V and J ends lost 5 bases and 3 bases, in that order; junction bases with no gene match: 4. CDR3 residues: CASSRDRVYEQYF. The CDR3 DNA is TGTGCCAGCAGTCGAGACAGGGTCTACGAGCAGTACTTC.

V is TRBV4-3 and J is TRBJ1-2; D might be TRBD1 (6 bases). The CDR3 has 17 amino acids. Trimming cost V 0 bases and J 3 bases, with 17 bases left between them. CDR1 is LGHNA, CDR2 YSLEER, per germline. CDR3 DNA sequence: TGCGCCAGCAGCCAAGAGGCCATGACAGGCAGTCACTATGGCTACACCTTC. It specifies CASSQEAMTGSHYGYTF.

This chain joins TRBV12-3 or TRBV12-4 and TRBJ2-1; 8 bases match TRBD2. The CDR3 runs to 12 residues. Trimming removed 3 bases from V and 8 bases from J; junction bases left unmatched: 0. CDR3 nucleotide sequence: TGTGCCAGCAGTTTTAGCGGGGATGAGCAGTTCTTC. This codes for CASSFSGDEQFF.

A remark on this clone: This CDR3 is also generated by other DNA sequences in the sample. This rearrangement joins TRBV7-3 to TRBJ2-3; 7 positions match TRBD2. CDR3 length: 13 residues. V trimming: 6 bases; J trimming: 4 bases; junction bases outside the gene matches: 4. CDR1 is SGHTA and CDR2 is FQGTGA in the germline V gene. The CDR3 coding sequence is TGTGCCAGCAGTTTGGGAGGGGCAGATACGCAGTATTTT. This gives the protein CASSLGGADTQYF.

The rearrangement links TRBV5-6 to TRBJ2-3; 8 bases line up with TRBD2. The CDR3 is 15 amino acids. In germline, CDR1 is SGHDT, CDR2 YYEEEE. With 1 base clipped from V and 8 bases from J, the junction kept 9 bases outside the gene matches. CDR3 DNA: TGTGCCAGCAGCTTGCCCGCGGGGGGCCCGACTACGCAGTATTTT. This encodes CASSLPAGGPTTQYF.

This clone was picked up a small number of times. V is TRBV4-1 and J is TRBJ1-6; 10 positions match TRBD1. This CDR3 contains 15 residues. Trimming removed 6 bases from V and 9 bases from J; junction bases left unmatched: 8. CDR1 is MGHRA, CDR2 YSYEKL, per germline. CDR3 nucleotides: TGCGCCAGCAGTAGATCCGGGACAGGGGCTTCACCCCTCCACTTT. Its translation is CASSRSGTGASPLHF.

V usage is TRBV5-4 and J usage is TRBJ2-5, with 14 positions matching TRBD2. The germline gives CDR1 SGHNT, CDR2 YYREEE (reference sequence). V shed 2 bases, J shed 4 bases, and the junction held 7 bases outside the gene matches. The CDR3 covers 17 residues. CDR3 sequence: CASSLGTSGGFGETQYF. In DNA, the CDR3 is TGTGCCAGCAGCTTAGGGACTAGCGGGGGCTTTGGAGAGACCCAGTACTTC.

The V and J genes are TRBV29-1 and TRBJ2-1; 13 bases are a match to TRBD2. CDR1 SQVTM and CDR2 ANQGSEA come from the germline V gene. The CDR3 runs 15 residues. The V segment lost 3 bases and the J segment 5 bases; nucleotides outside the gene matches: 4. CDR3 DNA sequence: TGCAGCGTTGACACTAGCGGGGGGGCCAACAATGAGCAGTTCTTC. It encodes CSVDTSGGANNEQFF.

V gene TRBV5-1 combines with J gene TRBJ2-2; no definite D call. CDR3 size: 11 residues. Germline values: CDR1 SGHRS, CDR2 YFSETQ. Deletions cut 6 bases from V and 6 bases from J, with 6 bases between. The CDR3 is CASTRAGELFF. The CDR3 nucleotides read TGCGCCAGCACACGAGCCGGGGAGCTGTTTTTT.

The CDR3 sequence: CASSPLTSAKETQYF. In DNA form, the CDR3 reads TGCGCCAGCAGCCCCTTGACTAGCGCCAAAGAGACCCAGTACTTC. The V gene is TRBV4-1, the J gene TRBJ2-5; 8 bases match TRBD2. In germline, CDR1 is MGHRA, CDR2 YSYEKL. J lost 3 bases, V lost 4 bases, and 7 bases had no gene match. This CDR3 has 15 residues.

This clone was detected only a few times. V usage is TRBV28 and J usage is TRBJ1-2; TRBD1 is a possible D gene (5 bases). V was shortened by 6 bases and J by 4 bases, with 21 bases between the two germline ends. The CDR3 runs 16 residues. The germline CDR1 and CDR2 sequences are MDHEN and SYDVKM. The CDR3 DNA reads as TGTGCCAGCAGCTCAAGTGTTCTAGGGGCGATCTATGGCTACACCTTC. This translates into CASSSSVLGAIYGYTF.

The CDR3 DNA sequence: TGTGCCAGCAGTTTAGCAGGGGCTAGAAACACCATATATTTT. Its translation is CASSLAGARNTIYF. This chain connects TRBV28 to TRBJ1-3; tentative D call: TRBD1 (6 bases). Germline CDR1 and CDR2: MDHEN and SYDVKM. The length of the CDR3 is 14 residues. Trimming removed 2 bases at V and 5 bases at J, with 10 bases between.

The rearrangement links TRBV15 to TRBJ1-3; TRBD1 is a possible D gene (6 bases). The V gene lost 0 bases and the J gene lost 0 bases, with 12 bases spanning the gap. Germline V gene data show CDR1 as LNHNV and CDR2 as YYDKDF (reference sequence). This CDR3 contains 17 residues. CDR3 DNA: TGTGCCACCAGCAGAGACACGGGACACAGCTCTGGAAACACCATATATTTT. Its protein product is CATSRDTGHSSGNTIYF.

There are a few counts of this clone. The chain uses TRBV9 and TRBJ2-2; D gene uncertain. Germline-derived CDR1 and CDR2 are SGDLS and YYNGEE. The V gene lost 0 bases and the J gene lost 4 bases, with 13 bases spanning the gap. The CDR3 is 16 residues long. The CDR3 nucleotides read TGTGCCAGCAGCGTAGAAGCTAGTTGGGTCACCGGGGAGCTGTTTTTT. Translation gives CASSVEASWVTGELFF.